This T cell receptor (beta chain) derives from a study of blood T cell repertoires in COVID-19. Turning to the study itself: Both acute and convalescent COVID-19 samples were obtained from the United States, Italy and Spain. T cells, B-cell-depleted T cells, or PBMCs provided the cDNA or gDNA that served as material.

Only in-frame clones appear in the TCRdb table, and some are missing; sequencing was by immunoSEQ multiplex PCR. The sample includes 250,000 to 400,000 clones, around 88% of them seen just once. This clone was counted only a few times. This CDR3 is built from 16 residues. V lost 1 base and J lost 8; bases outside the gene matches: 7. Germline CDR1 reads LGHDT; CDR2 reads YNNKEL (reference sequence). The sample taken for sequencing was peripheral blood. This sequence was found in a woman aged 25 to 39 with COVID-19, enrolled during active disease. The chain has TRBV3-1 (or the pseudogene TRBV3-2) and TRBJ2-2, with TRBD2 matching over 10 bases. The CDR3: CASSQGLAGARGELFF. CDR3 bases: TGTGCCAGCAGCCAAGGGCTAGCGGGGGCCCGGGGGGAGCTGTTTTTT.